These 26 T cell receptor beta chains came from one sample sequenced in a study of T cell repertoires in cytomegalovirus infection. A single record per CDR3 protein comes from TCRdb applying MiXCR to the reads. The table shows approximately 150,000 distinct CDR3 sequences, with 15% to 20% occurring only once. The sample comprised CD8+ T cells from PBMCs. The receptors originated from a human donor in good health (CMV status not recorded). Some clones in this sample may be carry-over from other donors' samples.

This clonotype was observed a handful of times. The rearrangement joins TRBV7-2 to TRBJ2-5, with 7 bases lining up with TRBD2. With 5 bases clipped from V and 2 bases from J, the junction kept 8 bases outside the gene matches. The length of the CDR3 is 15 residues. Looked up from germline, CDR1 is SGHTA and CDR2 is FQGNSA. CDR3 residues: CASSALLADQETQYF. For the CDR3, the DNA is TGTGCCAGCAGCGCCCTGCTAGCGGATCAAGAGACCCAGTACTTC.

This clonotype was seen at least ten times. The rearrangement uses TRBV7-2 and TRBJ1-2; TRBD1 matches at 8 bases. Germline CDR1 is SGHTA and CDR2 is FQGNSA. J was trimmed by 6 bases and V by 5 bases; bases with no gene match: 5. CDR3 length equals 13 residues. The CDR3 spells CASSQGQGDGYTF. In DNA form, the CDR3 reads TGTGCCAGCAGCCAAGGACAGGGCGATGGCTACACCTTC.

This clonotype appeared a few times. The CDR3 DNA reads as TGTGCCAGCAGCGAAGGGACTAGCGGGAGAAGAGATACGCAGTATTTT. This codes for CASSEGTSGRRDTQYF. The chain links TRBV7-2 to TRBJ2-3; 14 bases agree with TRBD2. This CDR3 has 16 residues. The J segment lost 5 bases and the V segment lost 5 bases, leaving 6 bases of the junction unmatched. Germline V gives CDR1 SGHTA, CDR2 FQGNSA.

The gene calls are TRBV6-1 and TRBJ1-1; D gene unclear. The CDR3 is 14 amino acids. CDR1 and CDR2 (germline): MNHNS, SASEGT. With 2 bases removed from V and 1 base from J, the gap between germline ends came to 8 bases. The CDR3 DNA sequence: TGTGCCAGCAGTGAACCGACCCGGAACACTGAAGCTTTCTTT. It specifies CASSEPTRNTEAFF.

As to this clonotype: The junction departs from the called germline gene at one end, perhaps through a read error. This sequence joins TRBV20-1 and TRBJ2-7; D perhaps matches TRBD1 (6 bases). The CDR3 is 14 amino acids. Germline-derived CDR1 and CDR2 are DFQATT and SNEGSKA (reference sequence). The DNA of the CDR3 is TGTAGTGCTAGATCAGGGGCGCACTCCTACGAGCAGTACTTC. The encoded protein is CSARSGAHSYEQYF.

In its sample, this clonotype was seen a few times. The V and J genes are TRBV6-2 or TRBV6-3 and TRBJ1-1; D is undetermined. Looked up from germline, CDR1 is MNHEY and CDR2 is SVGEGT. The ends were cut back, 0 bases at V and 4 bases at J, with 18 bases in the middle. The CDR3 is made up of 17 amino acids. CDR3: CASSYSTSGSSRTEAFF. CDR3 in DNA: TGTGCCAGCAGTTACTCGACGTCGGGCAGCTCACGCACTGAAGCTTTCTTT.

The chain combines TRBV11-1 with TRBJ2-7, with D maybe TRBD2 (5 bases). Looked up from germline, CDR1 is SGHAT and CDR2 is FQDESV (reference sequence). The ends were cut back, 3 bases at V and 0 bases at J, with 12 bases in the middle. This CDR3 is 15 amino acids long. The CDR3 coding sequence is TGTGCCAGCAGCTTTTCTTCCCGGGGCTCCTACGAGCAGTACTTC. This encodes CASSFSSRGSYEQYF.

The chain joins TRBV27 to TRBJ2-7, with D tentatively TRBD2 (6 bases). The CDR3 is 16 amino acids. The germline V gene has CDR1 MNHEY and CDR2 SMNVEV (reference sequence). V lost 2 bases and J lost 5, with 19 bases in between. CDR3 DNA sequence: TGTGCCAGCAGTTTAGTCAGGACCCTCGGGAGCGACGAGCAGTACTTC. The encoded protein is CASSLVRTLGSDEQYF.

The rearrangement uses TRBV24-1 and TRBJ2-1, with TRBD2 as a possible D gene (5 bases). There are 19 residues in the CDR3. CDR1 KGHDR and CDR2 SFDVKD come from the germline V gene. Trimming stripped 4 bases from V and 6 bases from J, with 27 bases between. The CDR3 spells CATSDRSSGFRALGNEQFF. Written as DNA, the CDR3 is TGTGCCACCAGTGACCGTTCGAGCGGCTTTAGGGCCCTGGGCAATGAGCAGTTCTTC.

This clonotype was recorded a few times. The chain's CDR3 is CASSLLGNQPQHF. In DNA form, the CDR3 reads TGTGCCAGCAGTTTACTAGGGAATCAGCCCCAGCATTTT. The V gene is TRBV12-3 or TRBV12-4, the J gene TRBJ1-5; no firm D call. V gave up 2 bases and J gave up 4 bases, with 6 bases separating them. The CDR3 extends over 13 amino acids.

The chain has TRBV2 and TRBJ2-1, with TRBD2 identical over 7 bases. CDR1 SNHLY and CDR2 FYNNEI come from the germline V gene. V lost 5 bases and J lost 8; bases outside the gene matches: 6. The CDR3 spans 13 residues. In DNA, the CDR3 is TGTGCCAGCAGTAAGACTAGCTTCGATGAGCAGTTCTTC. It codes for CASSKTSFDEQFF.

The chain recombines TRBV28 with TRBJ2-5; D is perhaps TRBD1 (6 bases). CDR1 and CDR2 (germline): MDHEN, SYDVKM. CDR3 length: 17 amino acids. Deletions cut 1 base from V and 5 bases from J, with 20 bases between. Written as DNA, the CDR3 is TGTGCCAGCAGTTTATTGGTTCAGACAGGCAAGGGCGAGACCCAGTACTTC. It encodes CASSLLVQTGKGETQYF.

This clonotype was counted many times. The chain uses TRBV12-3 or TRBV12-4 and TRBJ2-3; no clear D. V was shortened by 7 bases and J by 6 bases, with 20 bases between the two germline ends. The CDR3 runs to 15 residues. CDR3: CASNPPSPKRDTQYF. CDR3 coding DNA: TGTGCCAGCAATCCCCCCTCCCCGAAGAGGGATACGCAGTATTTT.

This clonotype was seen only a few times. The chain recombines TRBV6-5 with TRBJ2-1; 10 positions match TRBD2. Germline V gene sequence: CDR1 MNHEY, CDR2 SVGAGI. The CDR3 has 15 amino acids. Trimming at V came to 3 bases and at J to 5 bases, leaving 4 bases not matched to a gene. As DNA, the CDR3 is TGTGCCAGCAGTTATACAGCGGGGGGGAACAATGAGCAGTTCTTC. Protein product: CASSYTAGGNNEQFF.

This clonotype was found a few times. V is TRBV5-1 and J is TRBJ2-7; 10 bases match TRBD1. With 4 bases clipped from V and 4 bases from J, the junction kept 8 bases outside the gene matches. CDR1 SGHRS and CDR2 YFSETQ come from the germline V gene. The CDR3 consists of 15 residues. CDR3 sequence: CASSRGLGQGYEQYF. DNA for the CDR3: TGCGCCAGCAGCCGCGGCTTGGGACAGGGGTACGAGCAGTACTTC.

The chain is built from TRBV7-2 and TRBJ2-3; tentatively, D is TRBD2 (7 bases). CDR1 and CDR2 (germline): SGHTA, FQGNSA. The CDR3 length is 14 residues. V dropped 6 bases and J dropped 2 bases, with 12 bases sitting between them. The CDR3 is CASRGGALTDTQYF. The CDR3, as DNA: TGTGCCAGCAGGGGGGGGGCCCTCACAGATACGCAGTATTTT.

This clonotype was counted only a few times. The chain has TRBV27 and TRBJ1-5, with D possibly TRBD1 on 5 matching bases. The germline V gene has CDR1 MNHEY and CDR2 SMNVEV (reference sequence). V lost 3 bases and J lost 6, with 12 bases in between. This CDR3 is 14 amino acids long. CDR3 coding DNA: TGTGCCAGCAGTTTCCTGCCCGGGGGTCAGCCCCAGCATTTT. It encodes CASSFLPGGQPQHF.

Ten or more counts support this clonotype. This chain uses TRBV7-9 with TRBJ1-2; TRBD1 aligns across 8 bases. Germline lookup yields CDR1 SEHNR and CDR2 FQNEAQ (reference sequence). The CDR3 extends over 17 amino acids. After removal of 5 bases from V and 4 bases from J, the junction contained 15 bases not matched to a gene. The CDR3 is CASSPSRTGQTGYGYTF. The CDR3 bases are TGTGCCAGCAGCCCTTCTCGGACAGGGCAGACGGGCTATGGCTACACCTTC.

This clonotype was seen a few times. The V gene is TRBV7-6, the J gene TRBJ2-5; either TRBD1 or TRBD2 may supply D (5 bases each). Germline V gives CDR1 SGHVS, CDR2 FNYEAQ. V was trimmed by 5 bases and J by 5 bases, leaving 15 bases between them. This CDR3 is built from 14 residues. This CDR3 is CASSIEGRRETQYF. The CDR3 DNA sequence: TGTGCCAGCAGCATAGAGGGGAGAAGGGAGACCCAGTACTTC.

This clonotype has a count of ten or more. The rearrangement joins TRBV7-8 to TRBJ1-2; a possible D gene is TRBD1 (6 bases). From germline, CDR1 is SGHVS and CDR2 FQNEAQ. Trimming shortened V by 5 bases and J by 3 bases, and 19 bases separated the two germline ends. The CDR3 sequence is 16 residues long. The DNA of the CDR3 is TGTGCCAGCAGCGTGATCACAGGGTGGGAAGACTATGGCTACACCTTC. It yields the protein CASSVITGWEDYGYTF.

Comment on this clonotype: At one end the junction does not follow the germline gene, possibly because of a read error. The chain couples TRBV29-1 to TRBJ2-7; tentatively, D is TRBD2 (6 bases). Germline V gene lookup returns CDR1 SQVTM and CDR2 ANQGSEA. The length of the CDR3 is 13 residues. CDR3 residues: CSVGRGDSHEQYF. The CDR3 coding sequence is TGCAGCGTTGGGAGGGGTGACTCCCACGAGCAGTACTTC.

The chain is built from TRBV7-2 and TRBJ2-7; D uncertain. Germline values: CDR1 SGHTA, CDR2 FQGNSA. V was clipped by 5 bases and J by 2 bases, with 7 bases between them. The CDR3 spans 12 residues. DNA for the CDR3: TGTGCCAGCAGCCCTCGACCCTACGAGCAGTACTTC. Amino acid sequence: CASSPRPYEQYF.

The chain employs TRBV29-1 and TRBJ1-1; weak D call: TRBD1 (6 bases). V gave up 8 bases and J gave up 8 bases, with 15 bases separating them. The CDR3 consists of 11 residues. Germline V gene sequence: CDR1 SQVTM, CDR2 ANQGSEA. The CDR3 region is CSIGGASEAFF. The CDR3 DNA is TGCAGCATTGGGGGGGCCTCCGAAGCTTTCTTT.

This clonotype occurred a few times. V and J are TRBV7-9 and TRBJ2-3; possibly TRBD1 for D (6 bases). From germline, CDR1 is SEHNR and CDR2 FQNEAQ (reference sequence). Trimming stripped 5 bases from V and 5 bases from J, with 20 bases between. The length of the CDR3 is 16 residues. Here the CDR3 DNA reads TGTGCCAGCAGCCCATCCGGGACAATGTGGCGAGATACGCAGTATTTT. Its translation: CASSPSGTMWRDTQYF.

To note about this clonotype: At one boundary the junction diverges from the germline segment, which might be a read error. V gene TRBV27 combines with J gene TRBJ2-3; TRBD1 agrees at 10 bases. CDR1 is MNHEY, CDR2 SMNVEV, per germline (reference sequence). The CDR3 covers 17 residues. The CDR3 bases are TGTGCCGGCAGTTTATCGCTCCCGGGACAGGGGTGGGATACGCAGTATTTT. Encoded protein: CAGSLSLPGQGWDTQYF.

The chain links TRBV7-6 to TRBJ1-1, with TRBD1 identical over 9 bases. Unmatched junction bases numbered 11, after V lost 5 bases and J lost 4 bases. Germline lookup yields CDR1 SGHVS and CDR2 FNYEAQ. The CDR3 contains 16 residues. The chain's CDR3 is CASSKPGTGIGTEAFF. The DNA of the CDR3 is TGTGCCAGCAGCAAACCCGGGACAGGGATCGGCACTGAAGCTTTCTTT.